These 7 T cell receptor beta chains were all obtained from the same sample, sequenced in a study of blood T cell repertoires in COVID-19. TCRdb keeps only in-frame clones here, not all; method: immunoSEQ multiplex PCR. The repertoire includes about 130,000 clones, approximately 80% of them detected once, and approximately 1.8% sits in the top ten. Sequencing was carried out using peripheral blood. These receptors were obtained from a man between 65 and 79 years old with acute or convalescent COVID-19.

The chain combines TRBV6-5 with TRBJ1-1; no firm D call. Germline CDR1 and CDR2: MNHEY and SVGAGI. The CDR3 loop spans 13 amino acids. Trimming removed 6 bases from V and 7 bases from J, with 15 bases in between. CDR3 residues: CASRGGQFIEAFF. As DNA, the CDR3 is TGTGCCAGCAGAGGAGGGCAATTTATTGAAGCTTTCTTT.

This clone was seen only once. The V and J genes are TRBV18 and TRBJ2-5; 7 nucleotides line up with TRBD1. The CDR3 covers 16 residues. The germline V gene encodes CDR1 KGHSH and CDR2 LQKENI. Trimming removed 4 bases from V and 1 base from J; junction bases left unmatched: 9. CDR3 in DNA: TGTGCCAGCTCACTATCTGGACAGGCTATCCAAGAGACCCAGTACTTC. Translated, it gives CASSLSGQAIQETQYF.

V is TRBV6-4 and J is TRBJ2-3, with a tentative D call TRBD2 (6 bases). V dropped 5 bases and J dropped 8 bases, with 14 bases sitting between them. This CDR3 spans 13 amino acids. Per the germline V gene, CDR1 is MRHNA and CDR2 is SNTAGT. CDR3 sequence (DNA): TGTGCCAGCAGTCCCTCCGCGGGGAGTACGCAGTATTTT. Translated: CASSPSAGSTQYF.

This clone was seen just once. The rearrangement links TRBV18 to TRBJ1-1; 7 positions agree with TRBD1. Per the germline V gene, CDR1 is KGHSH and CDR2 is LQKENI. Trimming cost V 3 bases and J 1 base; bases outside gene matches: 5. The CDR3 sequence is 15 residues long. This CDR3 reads CASSPGQERNTEAFF. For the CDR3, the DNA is TGTGCCAGCTCACCTGGACAGGAGAGGAACACTGAAGCTTTCTTT.

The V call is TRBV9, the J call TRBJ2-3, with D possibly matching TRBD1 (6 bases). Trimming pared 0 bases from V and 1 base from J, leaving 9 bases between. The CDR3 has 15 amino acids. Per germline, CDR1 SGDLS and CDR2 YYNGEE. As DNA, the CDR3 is TGTGCCAGCAGCGTAGCGGGACAAGGCACAGATACGCAGTATTTT. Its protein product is CASSVAGQGTDTQYF.

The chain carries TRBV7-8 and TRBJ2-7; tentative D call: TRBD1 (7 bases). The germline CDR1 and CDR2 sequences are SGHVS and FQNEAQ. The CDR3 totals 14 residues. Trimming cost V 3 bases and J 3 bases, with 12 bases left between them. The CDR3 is CASSFSGQVYEQYF. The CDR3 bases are TGTGCCAGCAGCTTTAGCGGACAGGTCTACGAGCAGTACTTC.

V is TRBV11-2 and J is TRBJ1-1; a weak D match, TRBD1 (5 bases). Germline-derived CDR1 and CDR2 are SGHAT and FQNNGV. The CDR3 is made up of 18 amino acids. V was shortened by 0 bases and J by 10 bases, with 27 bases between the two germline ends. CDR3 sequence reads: CASSLDPGNVSKGPRAFF. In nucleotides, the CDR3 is TGTGCCAGCAGCTTAGATCCAGGGAATGTATCCAAGGGGCCAAGAGCTTTCTTT.